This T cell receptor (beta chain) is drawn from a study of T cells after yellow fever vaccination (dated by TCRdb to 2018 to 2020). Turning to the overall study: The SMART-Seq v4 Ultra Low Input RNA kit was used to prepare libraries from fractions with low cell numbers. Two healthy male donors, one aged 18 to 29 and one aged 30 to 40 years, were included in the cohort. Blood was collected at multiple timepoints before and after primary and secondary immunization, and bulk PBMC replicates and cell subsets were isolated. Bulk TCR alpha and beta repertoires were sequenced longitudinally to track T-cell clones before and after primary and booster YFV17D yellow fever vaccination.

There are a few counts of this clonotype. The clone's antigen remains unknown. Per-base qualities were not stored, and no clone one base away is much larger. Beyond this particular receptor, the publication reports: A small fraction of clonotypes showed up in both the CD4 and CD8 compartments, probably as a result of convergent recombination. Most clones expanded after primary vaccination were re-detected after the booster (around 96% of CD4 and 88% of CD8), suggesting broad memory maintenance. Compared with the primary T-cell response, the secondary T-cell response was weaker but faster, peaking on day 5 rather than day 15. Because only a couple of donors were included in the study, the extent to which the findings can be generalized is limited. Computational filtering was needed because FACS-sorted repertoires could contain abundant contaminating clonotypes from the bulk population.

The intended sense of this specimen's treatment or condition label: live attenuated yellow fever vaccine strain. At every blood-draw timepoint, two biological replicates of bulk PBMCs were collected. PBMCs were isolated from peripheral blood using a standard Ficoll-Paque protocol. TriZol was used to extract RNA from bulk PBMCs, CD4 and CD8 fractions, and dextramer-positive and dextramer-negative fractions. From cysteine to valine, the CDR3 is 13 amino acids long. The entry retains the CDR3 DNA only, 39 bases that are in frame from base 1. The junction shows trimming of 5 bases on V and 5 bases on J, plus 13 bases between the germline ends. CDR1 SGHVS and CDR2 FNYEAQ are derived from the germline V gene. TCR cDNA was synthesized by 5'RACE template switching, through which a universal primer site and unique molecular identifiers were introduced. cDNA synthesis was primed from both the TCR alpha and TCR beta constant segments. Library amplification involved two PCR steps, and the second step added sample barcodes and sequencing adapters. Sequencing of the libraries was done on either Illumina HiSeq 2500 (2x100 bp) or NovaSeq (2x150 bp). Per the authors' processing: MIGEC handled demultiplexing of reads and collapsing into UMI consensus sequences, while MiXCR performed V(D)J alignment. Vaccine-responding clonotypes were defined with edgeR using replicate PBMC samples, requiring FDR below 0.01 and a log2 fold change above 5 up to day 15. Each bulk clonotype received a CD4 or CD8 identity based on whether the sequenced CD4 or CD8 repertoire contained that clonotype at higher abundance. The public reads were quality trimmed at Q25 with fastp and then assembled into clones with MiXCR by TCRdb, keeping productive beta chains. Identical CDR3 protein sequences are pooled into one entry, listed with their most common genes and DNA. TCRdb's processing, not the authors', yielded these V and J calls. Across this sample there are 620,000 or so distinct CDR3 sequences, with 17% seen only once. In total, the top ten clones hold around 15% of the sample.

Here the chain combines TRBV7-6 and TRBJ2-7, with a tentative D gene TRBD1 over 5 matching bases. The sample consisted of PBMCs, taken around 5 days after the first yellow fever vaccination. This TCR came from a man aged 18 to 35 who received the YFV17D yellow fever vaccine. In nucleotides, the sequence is TGTGCCAGCAGCCTATGGCAGGGTAACGAGCAGTACGTC. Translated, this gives CASSLWQGNEQYV.